This T cell receptor beta chain was sequenced in a study of PD-1 blockade in classical Hodgkin lymphoma. The CDR3 is 20 residues long. Looked up from germline, CDR1 is MNHEY and CDR2 is SMNVEV (reference sequence). Each patient experienced a relapse that followed autologous stem cell transplantation, and brentuximab vedotin exposure varied. Method: immunoSEQ multiplex PCR; TCRdb's copy keeps in-frame clones and lacks some. The sample includes approximately 100,000 clones, around 89% of them seen just once. Sequenced here: peripheral blood mononuclear cells (PBMCs), sampled before the second cycle of nivolumab. This sequence originates from a human donor with classical Hodgkin lymphoma. The rearrangement uses TRBV27 and TRBJ2-7; 7 positions match TRBD1. The CDR3 nucleotides read TGTGCACCCCAGGGGGAAGAGGGAGTTCGGGTCAGACAACCGAGGGGCGAGCAGTACTTC. Amino acids: CAPQGEEGVRVRQPRGEQYF.